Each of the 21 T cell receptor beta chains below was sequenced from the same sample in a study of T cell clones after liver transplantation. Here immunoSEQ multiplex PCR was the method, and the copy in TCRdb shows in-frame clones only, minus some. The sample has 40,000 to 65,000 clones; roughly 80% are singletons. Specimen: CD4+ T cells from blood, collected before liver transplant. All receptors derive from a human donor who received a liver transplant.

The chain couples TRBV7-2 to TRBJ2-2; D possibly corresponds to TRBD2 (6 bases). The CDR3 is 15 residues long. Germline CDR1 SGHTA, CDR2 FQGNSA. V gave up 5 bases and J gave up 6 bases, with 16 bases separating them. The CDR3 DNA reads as TGTGCCAGCAGCCCCGGAGGGTGGGACGCCGGGGAGCTGTTTTTT. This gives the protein CASSPGGWDAGELFF.

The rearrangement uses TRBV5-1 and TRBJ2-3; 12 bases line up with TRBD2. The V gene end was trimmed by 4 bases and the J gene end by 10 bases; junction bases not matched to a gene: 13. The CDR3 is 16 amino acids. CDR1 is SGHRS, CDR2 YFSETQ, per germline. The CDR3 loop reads CASSPTSGGSKLSQYF. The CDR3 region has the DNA TGCGCCAGCAGCCCTACTAGCGGGGGGTCAAAGTTGTCGCAGTATTTT. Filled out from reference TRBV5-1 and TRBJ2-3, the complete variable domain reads KAGVTQTPRYLIKTRGQQVTLSCSPISGHRSVSWYQQTPGQGLQFLFEYFSETQRNKGNFPGRFSGRQFSNSRSEMNVSTLELGDSALYLCASSPTSGGSKLSQYFGPGTRLTVL.

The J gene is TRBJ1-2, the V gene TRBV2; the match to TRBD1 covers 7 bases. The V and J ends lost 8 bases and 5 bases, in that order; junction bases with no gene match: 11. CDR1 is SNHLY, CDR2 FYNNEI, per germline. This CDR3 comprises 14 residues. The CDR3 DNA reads TGTGCCAGCGTTAGGACAGGAAGGCTATATGGCTACACCTTC. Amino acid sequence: CASVRTGRLYGYTF.

The CDR3 region is CASGGVDRGGYTF. The CDR3 DNA sequence: TGTGCCAGCGGGGGGGTCGACAGAGGAGGCTACACCTTC. This chain joins TRBV6-5 and TRBJ1-2; a weak D match, TRBD1 (5 bases). The length of the CDR3 is 13 residues. Germline V gene data show CDR1 as MNHEY and CDR2 as SVGAGI. The V and J ends lost 8 bases and 8 bases respectively, with 18 bases between them.

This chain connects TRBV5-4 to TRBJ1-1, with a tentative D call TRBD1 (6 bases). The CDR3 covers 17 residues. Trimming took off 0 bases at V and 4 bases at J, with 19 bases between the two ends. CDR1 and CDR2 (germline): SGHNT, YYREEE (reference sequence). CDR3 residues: CASSLAVSTGMGTEAFF. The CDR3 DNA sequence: TGTGCCAGCAGCTTGGCGGTGAGTACAGGGATGGGCACTGAAGCTTTCTTT.

This CDR3 is CASRNSNQPQHF. In DNA form, the CDR3 reads TGTGCCAGTAGAAATAGCAATCAGCCCCAGCATTTT. This chain connects TRBV6-1 to TRBJ1-5; no firm D call. Germline V CDR1 and CDR2: MNHNS, SASEGT. The CDR3 loop spans 12 amino acids. Trimming took off 9 bases at V and 0 bases at J, with 6 bases between the two ends.

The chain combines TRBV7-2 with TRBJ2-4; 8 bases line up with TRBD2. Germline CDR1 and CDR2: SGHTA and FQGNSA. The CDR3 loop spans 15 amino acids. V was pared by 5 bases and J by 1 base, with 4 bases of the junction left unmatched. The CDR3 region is CASSLGGVAKNIQYF. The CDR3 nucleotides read TGTGCCAGCAGCCTCGGGGGGGTGGCCAAAAACATTCAGTACTTC. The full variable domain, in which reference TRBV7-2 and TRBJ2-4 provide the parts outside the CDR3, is GAGVSQSPSNKVTEKGKDVELRCDPISGHTALYWYRQSLGQGLEFLIYFQGNSAPDKSGLPSDRFSAERTGGSVSTLTIQRTQQEDSAVYLCASSLGGVAKNIQYFGAGTRLSVL.

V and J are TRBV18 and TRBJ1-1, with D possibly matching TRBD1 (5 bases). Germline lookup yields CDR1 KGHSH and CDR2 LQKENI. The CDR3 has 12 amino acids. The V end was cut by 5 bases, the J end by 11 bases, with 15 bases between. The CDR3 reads CASSGDLGGAFF. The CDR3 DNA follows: TGTGCCAGCTCAGGAGATTTGGGGGGGGCTTTCTTT.

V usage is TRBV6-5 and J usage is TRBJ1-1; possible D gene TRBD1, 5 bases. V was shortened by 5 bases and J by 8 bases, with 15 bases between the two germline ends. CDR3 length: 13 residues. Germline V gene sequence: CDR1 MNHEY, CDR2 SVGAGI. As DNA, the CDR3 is TGTGCCAGCAGTGAAACAGGAAAACTGGAAGCTTTCTTT. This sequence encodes CASSETGKLEAFF.

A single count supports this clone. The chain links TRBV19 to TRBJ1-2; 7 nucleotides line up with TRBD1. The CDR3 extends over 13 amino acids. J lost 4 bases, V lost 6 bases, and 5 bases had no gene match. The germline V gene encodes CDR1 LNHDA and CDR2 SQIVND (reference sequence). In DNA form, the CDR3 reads TGTGCCAGTAGAACAGGGGCCAGCTATGGCTACACCTTC. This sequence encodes CASRTGASYGYTF.

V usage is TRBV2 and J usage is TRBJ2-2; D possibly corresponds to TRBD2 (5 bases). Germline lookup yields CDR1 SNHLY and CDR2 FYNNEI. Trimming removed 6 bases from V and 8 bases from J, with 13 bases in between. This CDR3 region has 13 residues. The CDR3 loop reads CASRGIGGGELFF. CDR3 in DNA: TGTGCCAGCAGAGGGATTGGAGGTGGGGAGCTGTTTTTT.

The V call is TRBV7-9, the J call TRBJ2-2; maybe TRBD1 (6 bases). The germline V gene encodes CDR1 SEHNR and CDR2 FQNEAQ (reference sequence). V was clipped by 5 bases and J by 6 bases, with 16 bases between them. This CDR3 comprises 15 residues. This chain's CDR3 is CASSAGTLGPGELFF. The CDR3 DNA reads TGTGCCAGCAGCGCCGGGACACTAGGGCCCGGGGAGCTGTTTTTT.

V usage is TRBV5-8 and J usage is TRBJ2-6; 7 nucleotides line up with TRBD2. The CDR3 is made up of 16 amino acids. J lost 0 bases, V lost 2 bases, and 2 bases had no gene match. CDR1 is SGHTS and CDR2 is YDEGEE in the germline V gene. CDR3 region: CASSFRGVSGANVLTF. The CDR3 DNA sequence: TGTGCCAGCAGCTTTCGGGGGGTCTCTGGGGCCAACGTCCTGACTTTC.

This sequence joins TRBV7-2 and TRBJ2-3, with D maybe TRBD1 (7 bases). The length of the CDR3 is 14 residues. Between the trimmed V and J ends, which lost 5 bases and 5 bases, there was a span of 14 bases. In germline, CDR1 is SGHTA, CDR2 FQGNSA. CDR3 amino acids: CASSQGGSGDTQYF. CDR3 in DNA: TGTGCCAGCAGCCAGGGGGGCTCCGGAGATACGCAGTATTTT.

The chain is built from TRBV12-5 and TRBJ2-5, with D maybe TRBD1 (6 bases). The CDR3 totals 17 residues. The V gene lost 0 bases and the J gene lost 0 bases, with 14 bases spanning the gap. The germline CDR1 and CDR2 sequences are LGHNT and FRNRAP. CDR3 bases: TGTGCTAGTGGTTTGGTACAGGGACGGATGTACCAAGAGACCCAGTACTTC. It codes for CASGLVQGRMYQETQYF.

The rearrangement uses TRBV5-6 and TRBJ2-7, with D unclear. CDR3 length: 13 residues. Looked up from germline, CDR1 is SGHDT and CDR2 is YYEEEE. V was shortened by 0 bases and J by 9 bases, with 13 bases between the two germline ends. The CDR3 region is CASSLGPTWGQYF. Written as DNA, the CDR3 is TGTGCCAGCAGCTTGGGACCCACATGGGGGCAGTACTTC.

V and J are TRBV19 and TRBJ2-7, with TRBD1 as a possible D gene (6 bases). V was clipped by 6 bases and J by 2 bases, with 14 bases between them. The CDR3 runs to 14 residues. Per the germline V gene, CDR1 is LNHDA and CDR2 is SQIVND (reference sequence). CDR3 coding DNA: TGTGCCAGTAGCGGCAGGGGTGCGCCCTACGAGCAGTACTTC. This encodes CASSGRGAPYEQYF.

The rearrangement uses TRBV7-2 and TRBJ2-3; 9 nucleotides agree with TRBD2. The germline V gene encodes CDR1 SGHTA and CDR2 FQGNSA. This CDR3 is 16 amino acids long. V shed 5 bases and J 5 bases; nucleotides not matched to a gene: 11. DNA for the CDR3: TGTGCCAGCAGCAGAGGGGGCGGGAGGGCCGGAGATACGCAGTATTTT. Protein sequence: CASSRGGGRAGDTQYF.

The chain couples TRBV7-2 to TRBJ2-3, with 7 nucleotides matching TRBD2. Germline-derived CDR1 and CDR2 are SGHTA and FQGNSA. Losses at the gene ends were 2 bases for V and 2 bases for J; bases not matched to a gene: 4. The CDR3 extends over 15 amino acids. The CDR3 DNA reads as TGTGCCAGCAGCTTACAGCTAGCGGTCACAGATACGCAGTATTTT. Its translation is CASSLQLAVTDTQYF.

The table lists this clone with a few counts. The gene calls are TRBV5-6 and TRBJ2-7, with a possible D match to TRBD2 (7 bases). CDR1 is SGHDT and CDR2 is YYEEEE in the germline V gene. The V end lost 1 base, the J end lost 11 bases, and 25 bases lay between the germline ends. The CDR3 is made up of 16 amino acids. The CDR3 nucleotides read TGTGCCAGCAGCTTGTTCCCCCCGGGGGGACAAGACCCGAAGTACTTC. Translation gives CASSLFPPGGQDPKYF.

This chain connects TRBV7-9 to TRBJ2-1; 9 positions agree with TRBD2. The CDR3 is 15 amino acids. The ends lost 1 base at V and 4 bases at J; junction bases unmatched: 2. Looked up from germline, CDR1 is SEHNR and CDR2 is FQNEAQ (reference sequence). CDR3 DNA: TGTGCCAGCAGCTTAGGGACTAGCGATTACAATGAGCAGTTCTTC. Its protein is CASSLGTSDYNEQFF.